Described below is a single TCR beta chain sequence and its context. The PCR was carried out with 60 Vbeta primers and 13 Jbeta primers. Profiled with immunoSEQ multiplex PCR; TCRdb holds only in-frame clones, not every one. The sample carries roughly 73,000 clones, more than 75% recorded once. This CDR3 is 15 amino acids long. Deletions cut 0 bases from V and 2 bases from J, with 10 bases between. Germline lookup yields CDR1 SGHRS and CDR2 YFSETQ. This sample was included in a study of cytomegalovirus exposure and HLA in healthy donors. Study at large: Out of 150 million to 200 million T cells, an earlier analysis found 117 million unique TCR beta sequences in total.

The sequencing input was PBMCs. The receptor was isolated from a man in his forties in good health and CMV-seronegative. The V call is TRBV5-1, the J call TRBJ2-3, with D unclear. In DNA form, the CDR3 reads TGCGCCAGCAGCTTGGCCTTAGCATACACAGATACGCAGTATTTT. Translated: CASSLALAYTDTQYF.